This TCR beta chain was profiled in a study of blood T cells in healthy people across ages. General observations from the study: Relative to aged donors, long-lived donors carried more naive CD4+ cells and displayed higher diversity.

Alongside a J-beta primer mix, a sample-barcoded 5' primer served in a second PCR lasting about 7 to 11 cycles. All cDNA molecules were each tagged by a template-switch adaptor with 12 random nucleotides. Each sample provided no less than 2.5 million CDR3-containing paired-end reads. MiXCR, applied by TCRdb to the 5' RACE reads, yields one record per CDR3 protein. The sample contains some 1.5 million distinct CDR3 sequences, approximately 28% of which appear only once. This clonotype was recorded at least ten times. Its target is unknown. The receptor's source is a woman in her thirties in good health. The sequenced sample consisted of blood.

The CDR3 sequence: CASSTGTGGDSPLHF. Here the CDR3 DNA reads TGCGCCAGCAGCACCGGGACAGGGGGTGATTCACCCCTCCACTTT. This chain uses TRBV5-1 with TRBJ1-6; 11 bases fit TRBD1. Germline V gene data show CDR1 as SGHRS and CDR2 as YFSETQ. CDR3 size: 15 residues. J lost 8 bases, V lost 4 bases, and 5 bases had no gene match. Full variable domain (missing parts from reference TRBV5-1 and TRBJ1-6): KAGVTQTPRYLIKTRGQQVTLSCSPISGHRSVSWYQQTPGQGLQFLFEYFSETQRNKGNFPGRFSGRQFSNSRSEMNVSTLELGDSALYLCASSTGTGGDSPLHFGNGTRLTVT.